Presented here are 32 T cell receptor beta chains from one specimen sequenced in a study of T cell clonality in common variable immunodeficiency. Generated by immunoSEQ multiplex PCR, the TCRdb table keeps only in-frame clones and is missing some. The sample holds approximately 28,000 clones, and no clone turns up only once. The study's findings and limits: Reportedly, TCR beta sequences from common variable immunodeficiency showed fewer deletions and N-nucleotide insertions.

Their antigen targets remain unknown. Sequences were obtained from peripheral blood mononuclear cells. Receptor source: a human donor with common variable immunodeficiency.

This clone was counted a few times. The read terminates 3 residues ahead of where the CDR3 ends, so the germline J gene completes it. The chain joins TRBV7-9 to TRBJ2-1; 7 bases are shared with TRBD2. Germline loops: CDR1 SEHNR, CDR2 FQNEAQ (reference sequence). The CDR3 loop spans 15 amino acids. The V and J ends lost 3 bases and 5 bases, in that order; junction bases with no gene match: 7. The CDR3 sequence is CASSLTAGTNNEQFF. The sequenced CDR3 bases are TGTGCCAGCAGCTTGACAGCGGGGACTAACAATGAG. The variable domain in full, with the rest retrieved from reference TRBV7-9 and TRBJ2-1, is DTGVSQNPRHKITKRGQNVTFRCDPISEHNRLYWYRQTLGQGPEFLTYFQNEAQLEKSRLLSDRFSAERPKGSFSTLEIQRTEQGDSAMYLCASSLTAGTNNEQFFGPGTRLTVL.

The table lists this clone with a few counts. The CDR3 end is not reached by the read, which stops 3 residues before it; the germline J gene fills it in. The chain employs TRBV19 and TRBJ1-1; 8 positions match TRBD1. Per the germline V gene, CDR1 is LNHDA and CDR2 is SQIVND (reference sequence). The junction had 12 bases not matched to a gene; V was cut back by 6 bases and J by 0 bases. The CDR3 is made up of 17 amino acids. The DNA read from the CDR3 is TGTGCCAGTAGCCTATCCAGGGGGCCTGGTTTGAACACTGAA. The encoded protein is CASSLSRGPGLNTE. The whole CDR3 is CASSLSRGPGLNTEAFF.

About this clone itself: The DNA ends 3 residues before the CDR3 does, and the rest of the CDR3 is filled in from the germline J gene. The chain employs TRBV13 and TRBJ1-3; a weak D match, TRBD1 (5 bases). The CDR3 contains 16 residues. Trimming cost V 3 bases and J 0 bases, with 12 bases left between them. Germline CDR1 and CDR2: PRHDT and FYEKMQ (reference sequence). This CDR3 is CASSFSGVNSGNTIYF. The sequenced part of the CDR3 DNA is TGTGCCAGCAGCTTTTCGGGGGTTAACTCTGGAAACACC.

This clone appeared many times. Coverage ceases 3 residues before the CDR3 finishes, and the germline J gene fills in the end. This chain connects TRBV6-2 or TRBV6-3 to TRBJ2-5; 11 nucleotides align to TRBD2. V was clipped by 2 bases and J by 3 bases; unmatched bases: 5. Germline assignment: CDR1 MNHEY and CDR2 SVGEGT. The CDR3 contains 16 residues. The CDR3 bases that were read are TGTGCCAGCAGTTACCCCATTAGCGGGAGGGAAGAGACC. The encoded protein is CASSYPISGREET. The full CDR3 sequence reads CASSYPISGREETQYF.

Remarks on this clone: The read terminates 3 residues ahead of where the CDR3 ends, so the germline J gene completes it. The V and J genes are TRBV5-1 and TRBJ2-5, with 12 bases fitting TRBD2. CDR1 is SGHRS and CDR2 is YFSETQ in the germline V gene. J gave up 4 bases and V 4 bases, and 11 bases lay outside the gene matches. This CDR3 spans 17 amino acids. CDR3 region: CASSLQMTSGRVETQYF. The CDR3 bases that were read are TGCGCCAGCAGCCTACAGATGACTAGCGGGAGAGTAGAGACC.

This clone was detected many times. The CDR3 end is not reached by the read, which stops 3 residues before it; the germline J gene fills it in. V is TRBV18 and J is TRBJ2-3; 12 bases agree with TRBD2. V lost 1 base, J lost 2 bases, and 1 base stayed unmatched. CDR3 size: 16 residues. Germline values: CDR1 KGHSH, CDR2 LQKENI. CDR3 protein: CASSPRTSGDTDTQYF. CDR3 DNA (partial): TGTGCCAGCTCACCACGGACTAGCGGGGACACAGATACG. Combining the CDR3 with reference TRBV18 and TRBJ2-3 gives the whole variable domain NAGVMQNPRHLVRRRGQEARLRCSPMKGHSHVYWYRQLPEEGLKFMVYLQKENIIDESGMPKERFSAEFPKEGPSILRIQQVVRGDSAAYFCASSPRTSGDTDTQYFGPGTRLTVL.

The sample holds many counts of this clone. The read terminates 3 residues ahead of where the CDR3 ends, so the germline J gene completes it. V is TRBV7-3 and J is TRBJ1-6; no definite D call. This CDR3 contains 12 residues. The germline CDR1 and CDR2 sequences are SGHTA and FQGTGA. With 1 base removed from V and 11 bases from J, the gap between germline ends came to 6 bases. The CDR3 spells CASSLKSPPLHF. The CDR3 DNA, read in part, is TGTGCCAGCAGCTTAAAATCTCCACCC.

As to this clone: The CDR3 end is not reached by the read, which stops 3 residues before it; the germline J gene fills it in. V usage is TRBV2 and J usage is TRBJ2-3; no clear D. Germline V CDR1 and CDR2: SNHLY, FYNNEI. The CDR3 is 10 amino acids. The part of the CDR3 DNA that was read is TGTGCCAGCAGTGTTTCGACG. It specifies CASSVST. The complete CDR3 protein is CASSVSTQYF.

CDR3 protein: CASSEQGAGNTIYF. Partial CDR3 DNA: TGTGCCAGCAGTGAACAGGGAGCTGGAAACACC. The chain joins TRBV6-1 to TRBJ1-3; tentative D call: TRBD1 (5 bases). The CDR3 goes on 3 residues after the read ends, and that part is filled in from the germline J gene. The CDR3 runs to 14 residues. V was shortened by 2 bases and J by 2 bases, with 7 bases between the two germline ends. Germline values: CDR1 MNHNS, CDR2 SASEGT.

Note on this clone: The read stops 3 residues short of the end of the CDR3; the missing end is completed from the germline J gene. The rearrangement links TRBV6-1 to TRBJ2-7; D not certain. V lost 0 bases and J lost 0, with 21 bases in between. This CDR3 has 19 amino acids. Germline CDR1 and CDR2: MNHNS and SASEGT. The DNA read from the CDR3 is TGTGCCAGCAGTGAAGCGCTAGTTCTCCCGGCTCTAAGCTCCTACGAG. Protein sequence: CASSEALVLPALSSYE. The CDR3 in full is CASSEALVLPALSSYEQYF.

This clone was observed at least ten times. The read terminates 3 residues before the CDR3 end, so the remaining end is supplied by the germline J gene. V gene TRBV29-1 combines with J gene TRBJ2-1, with TRBD2 matching 9 bases. The CDR3 spans 13 residues. Germline V lookup: CDR1 SQVTM, CDR2 ANQGSEA. Trimming took 2 bases from V and 5 from J; bases not matched to a gene: 1. The sequenced part of the CDR3 DNA is TGCAGCGTTGAACTAGCGGGAAACAATGAG. Residues: CSVELAGNNE. The whole CDR3 reads CSVELAGNNEQFF.

This clone appeared a few times. The observed sequence ends 3 residues before the CDR3 terminus, with the missing tail filled in from the germline J gene. The chain couples TRBV20-1 to TRBJ2-7; D is undetermined. The CDR3 consists of 11 residues. In germline, CDR1 is DFQATT, CDR2 SNEGSKA (reference sequence). V shed 2 bases and J shed 2 bases, with 4 bases lying between them. The DNA read from the CDR3 is TGCAGTGCTAGATCCACCTACGAG. As protein: CSARSTYE. The full CDR3 sequence reads CSARSTYEQYF.

In its sample, this clone was seen many times. Sequencing ends 3 residues short of the CDR3 end; the germline J gene provides the rest. V gene TRBV29-1 combines with J gene TRBJ2-2; either TRBD1 or TRBD2 may fit D (7 bases each). This CDR3 contains 14 residues. V was clipped by 7 bases and J by 3 bases, with 15 bases between them. Germline V gene sequence: CDR1 SQVTM, CDR2 ANQGSEA. The sequenced CDR3 bases are TGCAGCGCCGGGAGGACAGGAGACACCGGGGAG. It translates to CSAGRTGDTGE. The entire CDR3 sequence reads CSAGRTGDTGELFF.

There are many counts of this clone. With the read ending 3 residues before the CDR3 end, the germline J gene is used to fill in that end. The V call is TRBV19, the J call TRBJ2-3; TRBD1 matches 8 bases. J gave up 8 bases and V 4 bases, and 11 bases lay outside the gene matches. CDR1 is LNHDA, CDR2 SQIVND, per germline (reference sequence). The CDR3 is 15 residues long. The CDR3 here is CASSTIGGDRSTQYF. The sequenced part of the CDR3 DNA is TGTGCCAGTAGTACGATCGGAGGGGACAGGTCTACG.

This clone turned up a few times. The read ends 3 residues shy of where the CDR3 ends; the end is completed using the germline J gene. The rearrangement joins TRBV18 to TRBJ1-6; 7 positions match TRBD1. CDR3 length equals 16 residues. Germline-derived CDR1 and CDR2 are KGHSH and LQKENI. Here the CDR3 reads CASSPDGTADKSTLHF. CDR3 bases read: TGTGCCAGCTCTCCCGACGGGACAGCGGATAAGTCAACC.

This clone was recorded at least ten times. The DNA ends 3 residues before the CDR3 does, and the rest of the CDR3 is filled in from the germline J gene. This chain joins TRBV6-1 and TRBJ2-2, with 13 bases matching TRBD2. The CDR3 is made up of 19 amino acids. V dropped 0 bases and J dropped 4; count of bases not matched to a gene: 8. Germline values: CDR1 MNHNS, CDR2 SASEGT. This chain's CDR3 is CASSEAQLAGGPVTGELFF. The CDR3 bases that were read are TGTGCCAGCAGTGAAGCGCAACTAGCGGGAGGGCCGGTCACCGGGGAG.

This clone has at least ten counts. The CDR3 end falls 3 residues outside the read, so it is completed with the germline J gene. The chain joins TRBV11-3 to TRBJ2-2; D ambiguous. Germline values: CDR1 SGHNT, CDR2 YENEEA. CDR3 length: 14 amino acids. V lost 5 bases to trimming and J lost 0 bases, with 7 bases between them. CDR3 in amino acids: CASSPNPNTGELFF. Incomplete CDR3 DNA: TGTGCCAGCAGCCCAAATCCGAACACCGGGGAG.

This clone was found many times. The CDR3 end lies 3 residues beyond the end of the read and is filled in from the germline J gene. This rearrangement joins TRBV30 to TRBJ1-1; a weak D match, TRBD1 (5 bases). This CDR3 contains 13 residues. V lost 2 bases, J lost 4 bases, and 11 bases lay in between. CDR1 GTSNPN and CDR2 SVGIG come from the germline V gene (reference sequence). The sequenced part of the CDR3 DNA is TGTGCCTGGAGTTTAAGCAGGGCCACTGAA. It encodes CAWSLSRATE. The complete CDR3 reads CAWSLSRATEAFF.

Details on this clone: The read finishes 3 residues shy of the CDR3 end, and the germline J gene is used to complete it. The V and J genes are TRBV20-1 and TRBJ2-7; 8 bases map to TRBD1. This CDR3 contains 12 residues. Germline CDR1 DFQATT, CDR2 SNEGSKA (reference sequence). The V segment lost 6 bases and the J segment 3 bases; nucleotides outside the gene matches: 4. The sequenced CDR3 bases are TGCAGTGCACTACAGGGGGTCTACGAG. Protein product: CSALQGVYE. The whole CDR3 sequence reads CSALQGVYEQYF.

This clone was recorded a few times. The read ends 3 residues early relative to the CDR3; the germline J gene fills the gap. V is TRBV18 and J is TRBJ2-3; 9 nucleotides match TRBD2. J was trimmed by 2 bases and V by 6 bases; bases with no gene match: 12. The CDR3 consists of 17 residues. The V gene's germline CDR1 is KGHSH and CDR2 LQKENI. CDR3 DNA, as far as it was read: TGTGCCAGCTCGCGCAGCCTAGCGGGATACTACACAGATACG. It encodes CASSRSLAGYYTDT. The entire CDR3 sequence reads CASSRSLAGYYTDTQYF.

In the case of this clone: The read stops 3 residues short of the end of the CDR3; the missing end is completed from the germline J gene. The rearrangement joins TRBV29-1 to TRBJ2-1, with TRBD1 as a possible D gene (6 bases). V was cut by 7 bases and J by 4 bases, with 11 bases left in between. There are 12 residues in the CDR3. Germline V gene sequence: CDR1 SQVTM, CDR2 ANQGSEA. Partial CDR3 DNA: TGCAGCGCATTGGACAGTTACAATGAG. It is translated as CSALDSYNE. The entire CDR3 reads CSALDSYNEQFF.

Ten or more counts support this clone. The missing CDR3 end, 3 residues past where the read stops, is filled in from the germline J gene. V usage is TRBV10-3 and J usage is TRBJ1-3; D perhaps matches TRBD1 (5 bases). V gave up 11 bases and J gave up 1 base, with 12 bases separating them. Germline V lookup: CDR1 ENHRY, CDR2 SYGVKD. The CDR3 runs to 13 residues. Incomplete CDR3 DNA: TGTGCCGCCCGGGGGGAGTCTGGAAACACC. This gives the protein CAARGESGNT. The CDR3 as a whole reads CAARGESGNTIYF.

This clone came up many times. The missing CDR3 end, 3 residues past where the read stops, is filled in from the germline J gene. The rearrangement uses TRBV2 and TRBJ2-1; D gene uncertain. The CDR3 sequence is 12 residues long. Germline V gives CDR1 SNHLY, CDR2 FYNNEI. Trimming left V 6 bases short and J 4 bases short, with 7 bases between. CDR3 DNA (partial): TGTGCCAGCAGCGCGGAGTACAATGAG. Amino acids: CASSAEYNE. The full CDR3 sequence reads CASSAEYNEQFF. Supplemented by reference TRBV2 and TRBJ2-1, the full variable domain reads EPEVTQTPSHQVTQMGQEVILRCVPISNHLYFYWYRQILGQKVEFLVSFYNNEISEKSEIFDDQFSVERPDGSNFTLKIRSTKLEDSAMYFCASSAEYNEQFFGPGTRLTVL.

As to this clone: Read data end 3 residues before the CDR3 end; the end is taken from the germline J gene. The V call is TRBV7-2, the J call TRBJ1-4, with D perhaps matching TRBD1 (5 bases). The CDR3 runs 15 residues. Germline V gives CDR1 SGHTA, CDR2 FQGNSA. The germline V and J ends were trimmed by 1 base and 5 bases, with 11 bases remaining between them. The DNA read from the CDR3 is TGTGCCAGCAGCTTAGGGGGCTCAGGGAATGAAAAA. It codes for CASSLGGSGNEK. From start to end, the CDR3 is CASSLGGSGNEKLFF.

This clone was seen a handful of times. Read coverage stops 3 residues before the CDR3 terminus; the germline J gene supplies the remainder. The chain is built from TRBV19 and TRBJ1-2; tentatively, D is TRBD1 (6 bases). Trimming removed 4 bases from V and 5 bases from J, with 20 bases in between. Germline assignment: CDR1 LNHDA and CDR2 SQIVND (reference sequence). This CDR3 spans 16 amino acids. The chain's CDR3 is CASSTFQGRPEYGYTF. Partial CDR3 DNA: TGTGCCAGTAGTACTTTTCAGGGGAGGCCGGAGTATGGC.

Notes on this clone: The read stops 3 residues short of the end of the CDR3; the missing end is completed from the germline J gene. The J gene is TRBJ2-1, the V gene TRBV2; 8 bases line up with TRBD1. CDR3 length equals 14 residues. The junction had 5 bases not matched to a gene; V was cut back by 4 bases and J by 6 bases. CDR1 is SNHLY and CDR2 is FYNNEI in the germline V gene. The CDR3 bases that were read are TGTGCCAGCAGTGGGGACAGGAGAGTCAATGAG. This codes for CASSGDRRVNE. Given in full, the CDR3 is CASSGDRRVNEQFF.

This clone has more than one count but fewer than ten. The read finishes 3 residues shy of the CDR3 end, and the germline J gene is used to complete it. The rearrangement joins TRBV6-1 to TRBJ2-3; TRBD2 might be the D (7 bases). V was clipped by 2 bases and J by 5 bases, with 14 bases between them. From germline, CDR1 is MNHNS and CDR2 SASEGT. The CDR3 loop spans 15 amino acids. The CDR3 spells CASSERGGREDTQYF. The part of the CDR3 DNA that was read is TGTGCCAGCAGTGAAAGGGGGGGGCGGGAAGATACG.

This clone was observed many times. The read falls 3 residues short of the CDR3 end, and the missing part is taken from the germline J gene. The rearrangement links TRBV5-1 to TRBJ2-5; D may be TRBD1 (5 bases). The CDR3 has 19 amino acids. Trimming stripped 2 bases from V and 5 bases from J, with 28 bases between. In germline, CDR1 is SGHRS, CDR2 YFSETQ. The CDR3 here is CASSLLPVSQAGPPETQYF. Incomplete CDR3 DNA: TGCGCCAGCAGCTTATTACCGGTCTCTCAGGCAGGGCCTCCCGAGACC.

This clone was seen repeatedly, ten times or more. The read ends 3 residues early relative to the CDR3; the germline J gene fills the gap. The gene calls are TRBV20-1 and TRBJ2-5, with 8 bases aligning to TRBD2. This CDR3 comprises 12 residues. Germline V lookup: CDR1 DFQATT, CDR2 SNEGSKA (reference sequence). V lost 6 bases and J lost 2; bases outside the gene matches: 2. The CDR3 DNA, read in part, is TGCAGTGCAAAGCGGGGGCAAGAGACC. This translates into CSAKRGQET. The full CDR3 sequence reads CSAKRGQETQYF.

Note on this clone: Read data end 3 residues before the CDR3 end; the end is taken from the germline J gene. This chain connects TRBV20-1 to TRBJ1-1; a weak D match, TRBD1 (5 bases). V was shortened by 0 bases and J by 0 bases, with 11 bases between the two germline ends. The CDR3 has 15 residues. Germline lookup yields CDR1 DFQATT and CDR2 SNEGSKA (reference sequence). Partial CDR3 DNA: TGCAGTGCTAGAGAGCCCGGGGGGATGAACACTGAA. It specifies CSAREPGGMNTE. The entire CDR3 is CSAREPGGMNTEAFF.

This clone was detected many times. The read stops 3 residues short of the end of the CDR3; the missing end is completed from the germline J gene. J is TRBJ1-2 and V is TRBV20-1; TRBD1 matches at 7 bases. The CDR3 loop spans 13 amino acids. Germline V gene lookup returns CDR1 DFQATT and CDR2 SNEGSKA (reference sequence). Germline trimming cut 6 bases from V and 2 bases from J; bases unmatched to any gene: 6. Incomplete CDR3 DNA: TGCAGTGCAACAGGGGAGTTAAACTATGGC. Translation: CSATGELNYG. The full CDR3 protein reads CSATGELNYGYTF.

Many counts were recorded for this clone. The CDR3 is cut off 3 residues early in the read; its end comes from the germline J gene. V gene TRBV7-9 combines with J gene TRBJ2-5; D gene ambiguous. V shed 0 bases and J shed 3 bases, with 5 bases lying between them. CDR3 length equals 13 residues. Looked up from germline, CDR1 is SEHNR and CDR2 is FQNEAQ (reference sequence). Partial CDR3 DNA: TGTGCCAGCAGCTTAGCGCCGGAAGAGACC. Encoded protein: CASSLAPEET. The whole CDR3 protein reads CASSLAPEETQYF.